This T cell receptor beta chain is drawn from a study of identical twins. Whole-study results and caveats: The study found excess low generation probability among twin-shared out-of-frame alpha sequences.

A template switching step contributed a universal primer site, while unique molecular identifiers were present in the cDNA. TCRdb re-called the 5' RACE reads with MiXCR, one entry per CDR3 protein. The sample lists hundreds of thousands of distinct CDR3 sequences; 20% to 25% were seen once. Notes on this clonotype: Its antigen is still unknown.

Separately, the same data were catalogued under a study of T cells expressing NK-cell markers. Per that paper: Sequencing of TCR beta repertoires drew on sorted CD3+CD56+NKG2C+, CD3+CD56+NKG2C- and CD3+CD56-NKG2C+ T cells. Out of eight donors sequenced, seven tested HCMV-seropositive and the remaining one seronegative.

The sequence came from a woman younger than 30 in good health. Sequencing was performed on CD4+ T cells sorted from blood.

CDR3 nucleotides: TGTGCCAGCAGTTTCAACTGGGGGACGGCGGGGCAGCCCCAGCATTTT. Translated, it gives CASSFNWGTAGQPQHF. The rearrangement uses TRBV12-3 or TRBV12-4 and TRBJ1-5; D may be TRBD1 (5 bases). CDR3 length: 16 residues. V lost 3 bases and J lost 7, with 19 bases in between.